A single sample gave rise to the 14 T cell receptor beta chains below, sequenced in a study of PD-L1 blockade in urothelial cancer. Measured with immunoSEQ multiplex PCR; TCRdb has only the in-frame clones, and not every one. The data contain roughly 40,000 clones, around nine tenths of them singletons. Time point: pretreatment peripheral blood. The sample in question was PBMCs, obtained around atezolizumab (anti-PD-L1) treatment. These receptors were obtained from a donor aged 40 or over with urothelial cancer.

The V call is TRBV10-3, the J call TRBJ2-1; D is perhaps TRBD1 (6 bases). The germline V gene encodes CDR1 ENHRY and CDR2 SYGVKD. The CDR3 loop spans 16 amino acids. V lost 4 bases to trimming and J lost 0 bases, with 13 bases between them. The CDR3 loop reads CAISAGALSSYNEQFF. The CDR3, as DNA: TGTGCCATCAGTGCAGGGGCGCTCAGCTCCTACAATGAGCAGTTCTTC.

The V call is TRBV7-2, the J call TRBJ2-5, with 8 bases fitting TRBD1. In germline, CDR1 is SGHTA, CDR2 FQGNSA. The CDR3 contains 15 residues. Losses at the gene ends were 5 bases for V and 1 base for J; bases not matched to a gene: 6. The CDR3 sequence is CASSKGQGPQETQYF. DNA for the CDR3: TGTGCCAGCAGCAAAGGACAGGGCCCCCAAGAGACCCAGTACTTC.

This chain uses TRBV7-6 with TRBJ1-2; D is uncertain. V lost 5 bases and J lost 2, with 9 bases in between. The CDR3 extends over 13 amino acids. Germline V lookup: CDR1 SGHVS, CDR2 FNYEAQ. CDR3 in DNA: TGTGCCAGCAGCCCACGGGAAAACTATGGCTACACCTTC. Residues: CASSPRENYGYTF.

This chain uses TRBV7-9 with TRBJ1-3; D is uncertain. CDR1 and CDR2 (germline): SEHNR, FQNEAQ (reference sequence). Trimming pared 4 bases from V and 2 bases from J, leaving 15 bases between. The CDR3 totals 16 residues. CDR3 amino acids: CASSSAVARTGNTIYF. The CDR3 nucleotides are TGTGCCAGCAGCTCCGCCGTAGCGAGGACTGGAAACACCATATATTTT.

The V call is TRBV4-3, the J call TRBJ2-6; 7 bases match TRBD2. The CDR3 length is 20 residues. Germline V gives CDR1 LGHNA, CDR2 YSLEER. With 1 base clipped from V and 2 bases from J, the junction kept 14 bases outside the gene matches. CDR3 DNA sequence: TGCGCCAGCAGCCAAGGGGCTAGCGGCCCCGGGGACCCTGGGGCCAACGTCCTGACTTTC. Translating it yields CASSQGASGPGDPGANVLTF.

This clone was counted between two and nine times. The V call is TRBV18, the J call TRBJ1-5, with 7 bases that match TRBD1. The CDR3 covers 14 residues. The germline V gene has CDR1 KGHSH and CDR2 LQKENI. The trim removed 3 bases at V and 2 bases at J, leaving 1 base unmatched. The CDR3 nucleotides are TGTGCCAGCTCACCGGGGACAGGCAATCAGCCCCAGCATTTT. Its translation is CASSPGTGNQPQHF.

This chain links TRBV2 with TRBJ2-7; 11 bases are a match to TRBD2. The germline V gene has CDR1 SNHLY and CDR2 FYNNEI. V was pared by 6 bases and J by 3 bases, with 7 bases of the junction left unmatched. The length of the CDR3 is 15 residues. The CDR3, as DNA: TGTGCCAGCAGGGGACTAGCGGAGCGACTCTACGAGCAGTACTTC. It specifies CASRGLAERLYEQYF.

With regard to this clone: The junction and the germline gene differ at one end; a read error may be behind it. The V call is TRBV11-1, the J call TRBJ2-3, with D perhaps matching TRBD2 (6 bases). This CDR3 has 12 amino acids. Germline CDR1 is SGHAT and CDR2 is FQDESV (reference sequence). The CDR3 is CASSLAGGSPSF. The CDR3 coding sequence is TGTGCCAGCAGCTTAGCGGGGGGTAGCCCCAGCTTC.

The chain is built from TRBV2 and TRBJ1-2; D might be TRBD1 (5 bases). The V and J ends lost 0 bases and 1 base respectively, with 6 bases between them. Germline CDR1 and CDR2: SNHLY and FYNNEI. The CDR3 runs 14 residues. CDR3 residues: CASSEAGGNYGYTF. The CDR3, as DNA: TGTGCCAGCAGTGAAGCGGGGGGTAACTATGGCTACACCTTC. The full variable domain, its missing parts supplied by reference TRBV2 and TRBJ1-2, is EPEVTQTPSHQVTQMGQEVILRCVPISNHLYFYWYRQILGQKVEFLVSFYNNEISEKSEIFDDQFSVERPDGSNFTLKIRSTKLEDSAMYFCASSEAGGNYGYTFGSGTRLTVV.

V is TRBV19 and J is TRBJ2-7; D uncertain. Per germline, CDR1 LNHDA and CDR2 SQIVND (reference sequence). V was trimmed by 1 base and J by 1 base, leaving 8 bases between them. There are 14 residues in the CDR3. The CDR3 DNA reads TGTGCCAGTAGTATAGTAGGCAGGTCCTACGAGCAGTACTTC. Protein sequence: CASSIVGRSYEQYF.

The chain recombines TRBV4-3 with TRBJ1-1; TRBD1 matches at 9 bases. CDR3 length: 15 amino acids. Germline CDR1 reads LGHNA; CDR2 reads YSLEER. J lost 5 bases, V lost 0 bases, and 4 bases had no gene match. CDR3 nucleotides: TGCGCCAGCAGCCAAGAGGGGGACAGGGCGACTGAAGCTTTCTTT. This translates into CASSQEGDRATEAFF.

The V call is TRBV27, the J call TRBJ1-5; maybe TRBD1 (6 bases). The germline CDR1 and CDR2 sequences are MNHEY and SMNVEV (reference sequence). The V gene lost 6 bases and the J gene lost 3 bases, with 12 bases spanning the gap. This CDR3 has 14 residues. The chain's CDR3 is CASSTTGPNQPQHF. In DNA, the CDR3 is TGTGCCAGCAGCACCACAGGGCCCAATCAGCCCCAGCATTTT.

This clone was seen a few times. The chain recombines TRBV19 with TRBJ2-3, with D possibly matching TRBD2 (5 bases). This CDR3 comprises 13 residues. Trimming pared 4 bases from V and 6 bases from J, leaving 11 bases between. Germline V gives CDR1 LNHDA, CDR2 SQIVND (reference sequence). This chain's CDR3 is CASSSRSGDTQYF. The CDR3 bases are TGTGCCAGTAGTAGCCGCAGCGGCGATACGCAGTATTTT.

The V and J genes are TRBV6-4 and TRBJ2-1; tentatively, D is TRBD2 (6 bases). In germline, CDR1 is MRHNA, CDR2 SNTAGT. Trimming removed 3 bases at V and 2 bases at J, with 11 bases between. The CDR3 is made up of 15 amino acids. The CDR3 loop reads CASSEVGGTYNEQFF. The CDR3 bases are TGTGCCAGCAGTGAGGTCGGCGGGACCTACAATGAGCAGTTCTTC.